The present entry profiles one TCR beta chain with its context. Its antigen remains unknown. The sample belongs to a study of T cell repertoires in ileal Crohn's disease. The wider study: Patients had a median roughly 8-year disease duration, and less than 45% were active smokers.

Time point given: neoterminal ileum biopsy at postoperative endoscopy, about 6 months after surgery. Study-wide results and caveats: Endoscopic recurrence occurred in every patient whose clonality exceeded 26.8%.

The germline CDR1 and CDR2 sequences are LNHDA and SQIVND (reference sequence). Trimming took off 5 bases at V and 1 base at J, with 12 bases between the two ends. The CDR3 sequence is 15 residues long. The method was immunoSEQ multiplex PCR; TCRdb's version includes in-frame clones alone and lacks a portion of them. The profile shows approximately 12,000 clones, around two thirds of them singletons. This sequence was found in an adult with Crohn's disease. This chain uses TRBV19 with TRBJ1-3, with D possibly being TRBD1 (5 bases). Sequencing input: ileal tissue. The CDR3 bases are TGTGCCAGTAGTTATGACAGAAAGTCTGGAAACACCATATATTTT. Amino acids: CASSYDRKSGNTIYF. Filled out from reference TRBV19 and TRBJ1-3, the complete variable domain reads DGGITQSPKYLFRKEGQNVTLSCEQNLNHDAMYWYRQDPGQGLRLIYYSQIVNDFQKGDIAEGYSVSREKKESFPLTVTSAQKNPTAFYLCASSYDRKSGNTIYFGEGSWLTVV.